The sequence of this TCR beta chain was determined in a study of blood T cell repertoires in COVID-19. Study at large: Samples came from the United States, Italy and Spain, spanning acute and convalescent COVID-19.

This CDR3 has 15 residues. V was trimmed by 2 bases and J by 4 bases, leaving 12 bases between them. Germline CDR1 SGHRS, CDR2 YFSETQ. This clone was found a few times. Authors' processing steps: The authors estimated nucleated cell counts from reference gene primer amplification. Sequencing used immunoSEQ multiplex PCR; TCRdb keeps in-frame clones, though not all of them. The V and J calls and the clone size are those of that table, but D and trimming were determined from the DNA. The data contain approximately 110,000 clones, approximately 81% of them singletons. The sequencing input was peripheral blood. The clonotype comes from a man aged 35-49 years with acute or convalescent COVID-19. The V gene is TRBV5-1, the J gene TRBJ2-2, with D uncertain. The CDR3 protein is CASSLIQAPTGELFF. The CDR3, as DNA: TGCGCCAGCAGCTTAATCCAGGCCCCCACCGGGGAGCTGTTTTTT.